The 15 T cell receptor beta chains below all came from one sample that was sequenced in a study of PD-1 blockade in classical Hodgkin lymphoma. All trial patients relapsed after autologous stem cell transplantation. The method was immunoSEQ multiplex PCR; TCRdb's version includes in-frame clones alone and lacks a portion of them. The sample lists 30,000 to 45,000 clones, 85% to 90% seen once, with roughly 9% in the top ten. Sequences were derived from peripheral blood mononuclear cells (PBMCs), sampled at baseline. These receptors all come from a human donor with classical Hodgkin lymphoma.

The J gene is TRBJ2-7, the V gene TRBV2; the match to TRBD1 covers 9 bases. The V gene end was trimmed by 5 bases and the J gene end by 6 bases; junction bases not matched to a gene: 5. This CDR3 contains 13 residues. CDR1 is SNHLY, CDR2 FYNNEI, per germline. CDR3 bases: TGTGCCAGCAGTAGGGACAGGGCCTCCGAGCAGTACTTC. It encodes CASSRDRASEQYF. Using reference TRBV2 and TRBJ2-7 for the parts outside the CDR3, the full variable domain is EPEVTQTPSHQVTQMGQEVILRCVPISNHLYFYWYRQILGQKVEFLVSFYNNEISEKSEIFDDQFSVERPDGSNFTLKIRSTKLEDSAMYFCASSRDRASEQYFGPGTRLTVT.

The table lists this clone with a few counts. V usage is TRBV7-9 and J usage is TRBJ2-7, with D perhaps TRBD1 or TRBD2 (5 bases each). This CDR3 comprises 15 residues. The V gene lost 2 bases and the J gene lost 2 bases, with 13 bases spanning the gap. Germline-derived CDR1 and CDR2 are SEHNR and FQNEAQ (reference sequence). This chain's CDR3 is CASSLTRDRPYEQYF. CDR3 bases: TGTGCCAGCAGCTTAACCCGGGACCGTCCCTACGAGCAGTACTTC.

The V and J genes are TRBV7-2 and TRBJ1-1; 11 nucleotides match TRBD1. The ends lost 4 bases at V and 5 bases at J; junction bases unmatched: 6. Germline CDR1 SGHTA, CDR2 FQGNSA. The CDR3 covers 15 residues. The CDR3, as DNA: TGTGCCAGCAGCTCCCCGGACAGGGGGCAGACTGAAGCTTTCTTT. It encodes CASSSPDRGQTEAFF.

The genes are TRBV9 and TRBJ2-1, with 11 bases aligning to TRBD2. This CDR3 is 14 amino acids long. Germline CDR1 and CDR2: SGDLS and YYNGEE. Losses at the gene ends were 0 bases for V and 8 bases for J; bases not matched to a gene: 1. In DNA form, the CDR3 reads TGTGCCAGCAGCGTAGGACTAGCGGGATATGAGCAGTTCTTC. Its protein product is CASSVGLAGYEQFF.

The rearrangement joins TRBV11-2 to TRBJ1-2; 9 nucleotides match TRBD1. Germline V gene data show CDR1 as SGHAT and CDR2 as FQNNGV. The CDR3 runs to 15 residues. V shed 2 bases and J 6 bases; nucleotides not matched to a gene: 7. CDR3 amino acids: CASSLMRQGVNGYTF. In DNA form, the CDR3 reads TGTGCCAGCAGCTTAATGAGACAGGGGGTAAATGGCTACACCTTC.

V is TRBV11-2 and J is TRBJ2-3; D is possibly TRBD1 (5 bases). This CDR3 is built from 17 residues. Trimming stripped 1 base from V and 1 base from J, with 15 bases between. Germline CDR1 is SGHAT and CDR2 is FQNNGV. CDR3 residues: CASSLVGVRVGTDTQYF. The CDR3 DNA sequence: TGTGCCAGCAGCTTAGTAGGGGTTAGGGTAGGCACAGATACGCAGTATTTT.

This rearrangement joins TRBV28 to TRBJ1-1; unclear D gene. This CDR3 has 12 amino acids. Germline lookup yields CDR1 MDHEN and CDR2 SYDVKM. The V end lost 2 bases, the J end lost 0 bases, and 1 base lay between the germline ends. CDR3 region: CASSLVNTEAFF. As DNA, the CDR3 is TGTGCCAGCAGTTTAGTGAACACTGAAGCTTTCTTT. Full variable domain (remainder filled in from reference TRBV28 and TRBJ1-1): DVKVTQSSRYLVKRTGEKVFLECVQDMDHENMFWYRQDPGLGLRLIYFSYDVKMKEKGDIPEGYSVSREKKERFSLILESASTNQTSMYLCASSLVNTEAFFGQGTRLTVV.

This clone appeared a single time. CDR3: CASSRLGGPGDTQYF. The CDR3 region has the DNA TGCGCCAGCAGCCGCCTCGGCGGGCCGGGGGATACGCAGTATTTT. The chain combines TRBV5-1 with TRBJ2-3; D might be TRBD2 (5 bases). The CDR3 consists of 15 residues. Trimming shortened V by 4 bases and J by 6 bases, and 18 bases separated the two germline ends. The germline V gene has CDR1 SGHRS and CDR2 YFSETQ.

The rearrangement joins TRBV4-2 to TRBJ2-7; weak D call: TRBD1 (7 bases). The V and J ends lost 3 bases and 1 base respectively, with 16 bases between them. This CDR3 contains 16 residues. Germline loops: CDR1 LGHNA, CDR2 YNFKEQ. DNA for the CDR3: TGTGCCAGCAGCCACCAACGGACAGGAGGGTCCTACGAGCAGTACTTC. This codes for CASSHQRTGGSYEQYF.

V and J are TRBV11-3 and TRBJ2-2; D remains unclear. The CDR3 is made up of 14 amino acids. From germline, CDR1 is SGHNT and CDR2 YENEEA. The V and J ends lost 4 bases and 7 bases respectively, with 13 bases between them. The CDR3 DNA reads TGTGCCAGCAGCTCCCAGAACGGGCACGGGGAGCTGTTTTTT. It yields the protein CASSSQNGHGELFF. The full variable domain, completed using reference TRBV11-3 and TRBJ2-2, is EAGVVQSPRYKIIEKKQPVAFWCNPISGHNTLYWYLQNLGQGPELLIRYENEEAVDDSQLPKDRFSAERLKGVDSTLKIQPAELGDSAVYLCASSSQNGHGELFFGEGSRLTVL.

The chain links TRBV11-2 to TRBJ2-1; maybe TRBD2 (7 bases). This CDR3 is 16 amino acids long. Trimming left V 1 base short and J 0 bases short, with 10 bases between. Germline assignment: CDR1 SGHAT and CDR2 FQNNGV. CDR3 in amino acids: CASSLVGGASYNEQFF. The CDR3 bases are TGTGCCAGCAGCTTAGTAGGGGGGGCCTCCTACAATGAGCAGTTCTTC.

The chain carries TRBV6-5 and TRBJ1-2; D uncertain. Trimming removed 2 bases at V and 8 bases at J, with 12 bases between. The germline V gene encodes CDR1 MNHEY and CDR2 SVGAGI. CDR3 length: 13 amino acids. The CDR3 here is CASSYSAAWGYTF. The CDR3 region has the DNA TGTGCCAGCAGTTACAGCGCAGCTTGGGGCTACACCTTC.

This clone was counted a few times. V and J are TRBV7-9 and TRBJ2-3, with a tentative D call TRBD2 (6 bases). With 10 bases removed from V and 0 bases from J, the gap between germline ends came to 14 bases. Germline V CDR1 and CDR2: SEHNR, FQNEAQ (reference sequence). The CDR3 covers 14 residues. CDR3 DNA: TGTGCCATTCCCGGACTACCAAGCACAGATACGCAGTATTTT. It encodes CAIPGLPSTDTQYF.

V gene TRBV6-1 combines with J gene TRBJ2-7; D unclear. The V gene lost 5 bases and the J gene lost 1 base, with 6 bases spanning the gap. This CDR3 contains 12 residues. The germline V gene has CDR1 MNHNS and CDR2 SASEGT. CDR3 DNA: TGTGCCAGCAGTCAAGGATCCTACGAGCAGTACTTC. It specifies CASSQGSYEQYF.

This clone was recorded once. The chain couples TRBV7-9 to TRBJ2-2, with no clear D. The germline V gene has CDR1 SEHNR and CDR2 FQNEAQ (reference sequence). The CDR3 has 14 residues. Trimming pared 1 base from V and 5 bases from J, leaving 8 bases between. The CDR3 region has the DNA TGTGCCAGCAGCTTAGAGGTCAGGACCGGGGAGCTGTTTTTT. It encodes CASSLEVRTGELFF.